This note documents a single T cell receptor beta chain sequence. The antigen remains undetermined. Method: immunoSEQ multiplex PCR; TCRdb's copy keeps in-frame clones and lacks some. Found here are about 84,000 clones, 70% to 90% of them singletons; the top ten hold roughly 12%. The data were obtained in a study of T cell responses to AZD1222 COVID-19 vaccine. Whole-study findings and limits: Rises in breadth and depth of Spike-specific TCRs came after two AZD1222 doses. Every sample of the repertoires postdated the peak T cell response.

V gave up 3 bases and J gave up 6 bases, with 8 bases separating them. The CDR3 is made up of 12 amino acids. Per the germline V gene, CDR1 is MNHNS and CDR2 is SASEGT. The material sequenced was peripheral blood, taken 28 days after the second AZD1222 dose. This receptor was identified in an adult who received the AZD1222 COVID-19 vaccine. The gene calls are TRBV6-1 and TRBJ1-1; D remains unclear. Here the CDR3 DNA reads TGTGCCAGCAGTGAGAATTCGGCTGAAGCTTTCTTT. Amino acid sequence: CASSENSAEAFF.